This TCR beta chain stems from a study of cytomegalovirus exposure and HLA in healthy donors (dated by TCRdb to the late 2010s). In the study overall: In an earlier analysis of some 550 of the donors, approximately 260 Gb of sequence data and 90 million to 120 million unique TCR beta sequences from about 190 million T cells were reported. An early release that covered 640 HLA-typed donors contained approximately 300 gigabases of sequencing data and tens of millions of unique TCR sequences. Of the approximately 370 genotyped donors, over 80% were placed in the genetic ancestry cluster associated with self-reported Caucasian donors. The study was designed to test whether signatures of past pathogen exposure could be identified by cataloging public T cell receptors. The study profiled the T cell repertoires of 666 subjects by immunosequencing and related them to cytomegalovirus serostatus. In addition to the first cohort of 666 subjects, a separate validation cohort of 120 different subjects was used. To predict cytomegalovirus infection status, the study brought together high-throughput TCR immunosequencing, statistical association of individual TCRs with disease status, and machine learning. In a later analysis, previously published TCR beta repertoires from roughly 710 donors were re-analyzed and high-resolution HLA genotyping was added so that TCR occurrence patterns could be studied. The later analysis used no new phenotypic data to find candidate immune exposures, relying instead on TCR beta sequences and their occurrence across donors. In an earlier analysis of 587 of the donors, high-throughput TCR beta sequencing was used to judge whether each TCR beta V gene segment behaved as functional or pseudogenic. Donor age, sex, ethnicity and CMV serostatus were compiled alongside the repertoire data. Genome-wide SNP genotypes for about 55% of the roughly 670 donors were used in a later genetic analysis, which treated that subset as a discovery cohort. All discovery cohort repertoires had been generated using a single sequencing platform. HLA typing covered class I and class II loci at four-digit resolution. Typing coverage differed by locus: A, B, C, DRB1 and DQB1 were typed in roughly 620-640 donors, DQA1 in around 500, DPA1 in 600 to 610, and DPB1 in around 440. Because of strong linkage in the cohort, roughly five DR-DQ haplotypes were treated as single units for association and clustering. Among around 400 genotyped donors of the cohort, an average of around 240,000 unique TCR beta nucleotide sequences were sequenced per donor, 15% to 20% of them non-productive. On the study overall, not on this receptor specifically: Presence/absence analyses assumed roughly uniform sequencing depth across donors, an assumption that may not hold. A later genetic analysis reported fewer N-insertions in productive TCRs among donors in an Asian-associated ancestry cluster than the roughly 700-donor mean. Most TCR sequences were observed very rarely across donors, whereas some public TCRs were present in many individuals. In a later analysis, several top co-occurrence clusters were reported to appear linked to parvovirus B19, influenza, CMV and Epstein-Barr virus. Because counts were too low, roughly 18 rarely observed V segments, including chromosome 9 orphons, were left out of the earlier analysis of approximately 580 of the donors. Three of the identified cytomegalovirus-associated TCR beta chains were confirmed in vitro to be specific for cytomegalovirus antigens. According to a later analysis, TCR association rates differed among HLA loci, with DRB1 alleles showing the most associated TCRs and HLA-C alleles showing the fewest. Linkage disequilibrium might explain the correlated functional status among segregating V segments, but an unknown experimental factor could not be ruled out. The classifier was reported to diagnose cytomegalovirus status with high specificity and sensitivity in both the original and validation cohorts. A group of highly shared sequence variants was considered likely to be a technical artifact of the sequencing pipeline. In an earlier analysis of some 500 of the donors, most TCR beta V segments appeared in productive rearrangements about 87% or about 30% of the time, broadly matching IMGT annotations. Immune exposure information for the cohort was limited to CMV serostatus. A further reported finding was that TCR beta sequences accurately predicted the HLA-A and HLA-B alleles for most subjects in the first cohort. Strong co-occurrence of HLA alleles, especially DR and DQ, made assigning TCR associations to individual alleles difficult. Some IMGT-functional V segments, including TRBV6-2 and TRBV6-3, could not be told apart with the 87-base-pair reads, so those segments were excluded. Because HLA typing was missing for some donors at each locus, association tests included only the typed subset. A total of 150 to 200 TCR beta chains were listed by the study as associated with cytomegalovirus. V-gene and J-gene trimming of TCR beta chains was associated with a missense DCLRE1C variant in a later genetic analysis, and the association was replicated in an independent cohort. According to the authors, the approach could potentially be generalized to other disease states and immunological phenotypes. According to a later analysis, most CMV-associated TCR beta chains appeared to be HLA-restricted, and the HLA associations seemed to be driven largely by CMV exposure. In a later analysis, HLA-associated TCR beta chains showed more clonal expansion and lower generation probabilities than non-associated chains that were equally common. Specific HLA alleles were associated with 18,000 or so TCR beta sequences at a false discovery rate of 0.05 in a later analysis. In this cohort, only TCR beta chains were sequenced, and detectable features were limited by the absence of alpha or paired-chain data.

The CDR3 spans 15 residues, from the cysteine through the phenylalanine. The kept DNA is CDR3 alone, 45 bases in frame from the first base. Taken from the germline V gene, the CDR1 and CDR2 loops are SGDLS and YYNGEE. Between the V and J ends, shortened by 3 bases and 0 bases respectively, the junction contains 12 bases. This clone was seen a few times. Which antigen it targets is not known. The record has no base qualities; no much larger clone is one base away. The library was made by the immunoSEQ multiplex PCR assay. For the multiplex PCR, a mixture combining 60 forward primers for TCR Vbeta segments and 13 reverse primers for TCR Jbeta segments was used. The CDR3 region of rearranged TCR beta genes was amplified from genomic DNA with a multiplex PCR assay. The Illumina HiSeq System was used to sequence the amplified TCR beta libraries as 87-base-pair reads. The authors processed their data as follows. A later analysis tallied tens of millions of unique TCR beta chains across the approximately 670 repertoires, and some 12 million of those chains were shared by two or more donors. To remove PCR and sequencing errors, raw reads were error-corrected and collapsed into unique sequences using a nearest-neighbor algorithm that merged closely related sequences. Alignment of CDR3 sequences to IMGT reference sequences was used to assign V, D and J gene segments. Each retained sequence needed at least a six-nucleotide match to both a V gene segment and a J gene segment. A rearrangement counted as productive if the CDR3 had no stop codons and remained in frame with V and J, and every other rearrangement counted as non-productive. Following IMGT convention, CDR3 was defined as the stretch from the second conserved V-encoded cysteine up to the conserved J-encoded phenylalanine. The earlier analysis of a few hundred of the donors excluded sequences that lacked an unambiguous match to a single V gene segment. In an earlier analysis of several hundred of the donors, V segments were called functional above 56.7% productive rearrangements and were called segregating when the between-donor standard deviation exceeded 5%. A statistical classification framework was built to diagnose cytomegalovirus status from the catalog of TCR beta chain sequences. A later analysis assigned V and J genes by comparing TCR nucleotide sequences with IMGT/GENE-DB human TR gene sequences. A later analysis assigned CDR3 sequences and most-parsimonious VDJ recombination scenarios with the TCRdist pipeline. A later analysis defined each TCR beta chain by its CDR3 amino acid sequence plus V-gene family, and excluded reads lacking a unique V-gene family. As a way to deal with suspected cross-contamination and a sequencing artifact, a later analysis dropped hundreds of nucleotide sequences that were highly shared and had low generation probability. For each public chain, a later analysis derived a clonal expansion index from normalized ranks of inferred template counts within each repertoire. In a later analysis, generation probabilities were computed using a VDJ recombination model fitted to out-of-frame rearrangements, and the results were checked against IGoR. In a later analysis, TCR-TCR, TCR-HLA and TCR-CMV co-occurrence was scored with hypergeometric tests, and a repertoire-size bias correction was applied to TCR pairs. To estimate false discovery rates, a later analysis permuted the HLA or CMV assignments 20 times. A later analysis grouped co-occurring TCRs with DBSCAN, adding TCRdist sequence similarity when clustering within HLA-allele-positive subsets. Repertoires with fewer than 30,000 or more than 120,000 public chains, plus five repertoires with anomalous nucleotide sharing, were excluded from co-occurrence clustering. TCRdb mirrors the immuneACCESS table, restricted to in-frame sequences. Some clones are absent from its copies; in checked studies, under half trace to an unresolved V gene, and the reason for the others is unknown. V and J calls plus clone size are reproduced from that table; the DNA served to infer D and trimming. Recorded for this sample are 98,000 or so clones; roughly 9.1% of them occurred a single time. The ten largest clones add up to 5% to 6.5% of the sample.

The cohort comprised some 680 healthy bone marrow donors. At the time of sampling, all cohort members were nominally healthy, though unrecorded immune exposures were likely present. The donor was CMV seropositive and belonged to the group of about 290 seropositive cohort members. Each donor provided a peripheral blood sample, and peripheral blood mononuclear cells were used for TCR beta sequencing. The Qiagen DNeasy Blood Extraction Kit was used to extract genomic DNA from the blood cell samples. The V and J segments used are TRBV9 and TRBJ1-1; possibly the D gene is TRBD1, per 6 matching bases. Sequencing used PBMCs. This receptor was identified in a man in his forties in good health and CMV-seropositive. The sequence in DNA is TGTGCCAGCAGCGACTCGGGACAAATGAACACTGAAGCTTTCTTT. This translates into CASSDSGQMNTEAFF.